The rows below give T cell receptor beta chains drawn from one sample of a study of T-cell reconstitution after alpha-beta-depleted transplantation in children. MiXCR, run by TCRdb on the PCR reads, gives a single entry per CDR3 protein. The repertoire holds 300,000 or so distinct CDR3 sequences, with roughly 9.5% as singletons. Here the sequenced sample was PBMCs from the stem cell graft donor, taken from the stem cell graft. These receptor sequences come from a human donor who donated a stem cell graft to a child with SCID. Both conserved end residues are part of each CDR3. The order of the fields is V gene, clone size, D gene, J gene, CDR3 protein, CDR3 DNA. A D gene is named only where the DNA matches it firmly. Clone size is given for some rows only: seen once, a few or many times, or a class if the clone is expanded.

v_call: TRBV29-1; clone_size: many; d_call: .; j_call: TRBJ2-3; cdr3_aa: CSGWRGGTDTQYF; cdr3_nt: TGCAGCGGGTGGCGGGGAGGCACAGATACGCAGTATTTT
v_call: TRBV9; clone_size: .; d_call: .; j_call: TRBJ2-3; cdr3_aa: CASTRFATSTDTQYF; cdr3_nt: TGTGCCAGCACCCGTTTCGCGACTAGCACAGATACGCAGTATTTT
v_call: TRBV20-1; clone_size: few; d_call: .; j_call: TRBJ2-7; cdr3_aa: CSAKGQAFTYEQYF; cdr3_nt: TGCAGTGCTAAGGGACAAGCCTTCACCTACGAGCAGTACTTC
v_call: TRBV7-2; clone_size: few; d_call: TRBD2; j_call: TRBJ2-3; cdr3_aa: CASSSYSGGNTDTQYF; cdr3_nt: TGTGCCAGCAGCTCCTATAGCGGGGGAAACACAGATACGCAGTATTTT
v_call: TRBV6-1; clone_size: few; d_call: .; j_call: TRBJ1-6; cdr3_aa: CASSGPIGEGSPLHF; cdr3_nt: TGTGCCAGCAGTGGCCCAATCGGGGAGGGGTCACCCCTCCACTTT
v_call: TRBV20-1; clone_size: .; d_call: .; j_call: TRBJ2-7; cdr3_aa: CSVRTDTYQQYF; cdr3_nt: TGCAGTGTAAGGACAGATACCTACCAGCAGTACTTC
v_call: TRBV12-5; clone_size: .; d_call: TRBD1; j_call: TRBJ1-6; cdr3_aa: CASGFGQENSPLHF; cdr3_nt: TGTGCTAGTGGTTTCGGACAGGAGAATTCACCCCTCCACTTT
v_call: TRBV3-1; clone_size: many; d_call: TRBD1; j_call: TRBJ1-6; cdr3_aa: CASSPTGANSPLHF; cdr3_nt: TGTGCCAGCAGCCCCACAGGGGCCAATTCACCCCTCCACTTT
v_call: TRBV7-3; clone_size: few; d_call: TRBD2; j_call: TRBJ2-1; cdr3_aa: CASSLNPRLAGEGKQFF; cdr3_nt: TGTGCCAGCAGCTTAAACCCTCGCCTAGCGGGGGAGGGTAAGCAGTTCTTC
v_call: TRBV7-3; clone_size: .; d_call: TRBD2; j_call: TRBJ2-3; cdr3_aa: CASSLMGSGATADTQYF; cdr3_nt: TGTGCCAGCAGCTTAATGGGTAGCGGGGCCACGGCGGATACGCAGTATTTT